The clone carrying this T cell receptor beta chain was seen more than once but under ten times. What it binds is not known. The data belong to a study of beta chain features in type 1 diabetes. Germline CDR1 reads SEHNR; CDR2 reads FQNEAQ (reference sequence). The CDR3 covers 15 residues. The J segment lost 2 bases and the V segment lost 1 base, leaving 2 bases of the junction unmatched. The study's findings and limits: There were fewer insertions and more deletions at the VDJ junctions of type 1 diabetes patients.

Sequencing targeted expressed TCRB transcripts, as all isolated RNA had been reverse transcribed. Sequencing used immunoSEQ multiplex PCR; TCRdb keeps in-frame clones, though not all of them. The sample holds almost 350,000 clones; about 19% are singletons and the top ten take about 0.044%. This TCR came from a woman under 30 in good health. The specimen sequenced was naive CD4+ T cells from blood. This chain uses TRBV7-9 with TRBJ2-7, with TRBD2 matching 10 bases. CDR3 DNA sequence: TGTGCCAGCAGCTTAGGAACTAGCGGGACCTACGAGCAGTACTTC. It yields the protein CASSLGTSGTYEQYF. Together with reference TRBV7-9 and TRBJ2-7, the CDR3 gives the full variable domain: DTGVSQNPRHKITKRGQNVTFRCDPISEHNRLYWYRQTLGQGPEFLTYFQNEAQLEKSRLLSDRFSAERPKGSFSTLEIQRTEQGDSAMYLCASSLGTSGTYEQYFGPGTRLTVT.